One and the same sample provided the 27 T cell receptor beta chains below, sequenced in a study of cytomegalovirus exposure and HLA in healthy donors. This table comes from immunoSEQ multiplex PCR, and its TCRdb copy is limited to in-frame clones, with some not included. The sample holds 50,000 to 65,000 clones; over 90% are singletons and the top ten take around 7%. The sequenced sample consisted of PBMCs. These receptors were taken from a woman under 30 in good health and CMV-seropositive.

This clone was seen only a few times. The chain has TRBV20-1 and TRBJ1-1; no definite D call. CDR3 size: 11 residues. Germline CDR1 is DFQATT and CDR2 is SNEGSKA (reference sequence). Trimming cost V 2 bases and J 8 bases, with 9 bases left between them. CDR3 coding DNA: TGCAGTGCTAGACCAACATCAGAAGCTTTCTTT. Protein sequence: CSARPTSEAFF.

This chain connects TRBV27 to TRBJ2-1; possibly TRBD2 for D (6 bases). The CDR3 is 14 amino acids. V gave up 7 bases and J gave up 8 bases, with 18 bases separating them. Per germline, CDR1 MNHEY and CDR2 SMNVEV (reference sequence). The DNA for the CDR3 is TGTGCCAGCACCCAATACGGGAGTAGCGATGAGCAGTTCTTC. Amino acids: CASTQYGSSDEQFF.

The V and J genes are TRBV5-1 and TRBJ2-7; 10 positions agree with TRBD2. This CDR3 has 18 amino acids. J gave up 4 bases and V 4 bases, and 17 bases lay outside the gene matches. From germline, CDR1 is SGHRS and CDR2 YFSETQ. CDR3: CASSRTTVRLAGKYEQYF. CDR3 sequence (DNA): TGCGCCAGCAGCCGTACGACAGTCAGACTAGCGGGCAAGTACGAGCAGTACTTC. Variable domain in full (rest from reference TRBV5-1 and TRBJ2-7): KAGVTQTPRYLIKTRGQQVTLSCSPISGHRSVSWYQQTPGQGLQFLFEYFSETQRNKGNFPGRFSGRQFSNSRSEMNVSTLELGDSALYLCASSRTTVRLAGKYEQYFGPGTRLTVT.

The CDR3 region has the DNA TGTGCCAGCAGTGAAGGATGGGGGGGCGGAACCCACGAGCAGTACTTC. Translation: CASSEGWGGGTHEQYF. The rearrangement links TRBV6-1 to TRBJ2-7; perhaps TRBD2 as D (7 bases). V dropped 1 base and J dropped 5 bases, with 18 bases sitting between them. The CDR3 spans 16 residues. CDR1 and CDR2 from the germline V gene are MNHNS and SASEGT.

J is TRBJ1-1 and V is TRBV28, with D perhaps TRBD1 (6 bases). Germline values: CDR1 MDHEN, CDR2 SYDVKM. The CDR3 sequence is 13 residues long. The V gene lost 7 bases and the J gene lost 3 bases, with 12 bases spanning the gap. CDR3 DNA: TGTGCCAGCATGATGGGGGCCTACACTGAAGCTTTCTTT. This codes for CASMMGAYTEAFF.

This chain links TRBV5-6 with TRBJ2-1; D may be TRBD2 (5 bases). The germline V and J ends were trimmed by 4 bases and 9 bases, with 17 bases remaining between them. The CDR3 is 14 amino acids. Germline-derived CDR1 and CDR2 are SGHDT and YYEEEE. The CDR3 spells CASSPAGLFGEQFF. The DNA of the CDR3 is TGTGCCAGCAGCCCGGCGGGCCTCTTTGGTGAGCAGTTCTTC. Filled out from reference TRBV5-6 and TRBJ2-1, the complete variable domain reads DAGVTQSPTHLIKTRGQQVTLRCSPKSGHDTVSWYQQALGQGPQFIFQYYEEEERQRGNFPDRFSGHQFPNYSSELNVNALLLGDSALYLCASSPAGLFGEQFFGPGTRLTVL.

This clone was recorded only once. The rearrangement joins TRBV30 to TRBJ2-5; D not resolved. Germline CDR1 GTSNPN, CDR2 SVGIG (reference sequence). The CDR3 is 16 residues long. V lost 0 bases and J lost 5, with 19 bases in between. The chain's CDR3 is CAWSVVCLVVLETQYF. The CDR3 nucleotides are TGTGCCTGGAGTGTAGTATGCCTAGTCGTTTTGGAGACCCAGTACTTC.

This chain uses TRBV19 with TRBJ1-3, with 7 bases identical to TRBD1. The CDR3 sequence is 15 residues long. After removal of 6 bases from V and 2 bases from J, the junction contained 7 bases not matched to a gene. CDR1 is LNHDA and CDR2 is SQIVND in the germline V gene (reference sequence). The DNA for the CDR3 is TGTGCCAGTAGGAGGTTGACAGGGCCTGGAAACACCATATATTTT. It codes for CASRRLTGPGNTIYF.

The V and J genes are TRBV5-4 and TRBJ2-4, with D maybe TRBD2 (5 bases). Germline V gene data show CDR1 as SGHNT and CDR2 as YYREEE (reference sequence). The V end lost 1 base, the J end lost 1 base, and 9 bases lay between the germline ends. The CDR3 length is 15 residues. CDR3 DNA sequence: TGTGCCAGCAGCTTGCTTAGCGACGCCAAAAACATTCAGTACTTC. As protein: CASSLLSDAKNIQYF.

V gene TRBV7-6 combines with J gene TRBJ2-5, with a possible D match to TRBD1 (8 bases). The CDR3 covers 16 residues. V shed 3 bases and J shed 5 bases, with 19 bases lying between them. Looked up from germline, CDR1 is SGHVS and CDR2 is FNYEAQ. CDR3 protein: CASSLGGQGGVETQYF. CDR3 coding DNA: TGTGCCAGCAGCTTGGGAGGACAGGGAGGGGTGGAGACCCAGTACTTC.

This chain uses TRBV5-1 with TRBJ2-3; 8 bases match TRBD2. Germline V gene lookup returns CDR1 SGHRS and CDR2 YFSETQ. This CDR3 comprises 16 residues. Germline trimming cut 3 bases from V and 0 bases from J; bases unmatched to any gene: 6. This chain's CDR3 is CASSSGSGASTDTQYF. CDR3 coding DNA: TGCGCCAGCAGCTCGGGTAGCGGGGCTAGCACAGATACGCAGTATTTT.

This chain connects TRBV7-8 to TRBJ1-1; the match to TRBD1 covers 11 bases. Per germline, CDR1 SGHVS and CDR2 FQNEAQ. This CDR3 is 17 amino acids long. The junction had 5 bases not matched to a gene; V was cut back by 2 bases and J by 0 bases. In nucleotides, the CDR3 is TGTGCCAGCAGCTTATGGGACAGGGGGTGGATGAACACTGAAGCTTTCTTT. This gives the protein CASSLWDRGWMNTEAFF.

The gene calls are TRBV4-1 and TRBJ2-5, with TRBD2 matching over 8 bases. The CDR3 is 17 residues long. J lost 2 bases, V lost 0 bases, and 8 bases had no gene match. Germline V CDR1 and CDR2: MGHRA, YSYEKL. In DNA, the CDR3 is TGCGCCAGCAGCCAAGATTCCCACGGGAGGGAGCAAGAGACCCAGTACTTC. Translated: CASSQDSHGREQETQYF.

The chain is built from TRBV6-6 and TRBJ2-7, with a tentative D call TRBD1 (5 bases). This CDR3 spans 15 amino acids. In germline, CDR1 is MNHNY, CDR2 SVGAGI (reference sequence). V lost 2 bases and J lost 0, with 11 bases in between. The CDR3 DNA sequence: TGTGCCAGCAGTTACCAGAATAGGGGCTCCTACGAGCAGTACTTC. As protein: CASSYQNRGSYEQYF.

Here the CDR3 DNA reads TGTGCCAGCAGCGTAGAGGCTAGCGGGAGGGAGCGGGAGACCCAGTACTTC. Amino acids: CASSVEASGRERETQYF. The V gene is TRBV9, the J gene TRBJ2-5; 12 nucleotides align to TRBD2. The CDR3 is 17 amino acids. The ends lost 0 bases at V and 5 bases at J; junction bases unmatched: 8. The germline gives CDR1 SGDLS, CDR2 YYNGEE.

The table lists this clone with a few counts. CDR3 in DNA: TGTGCCAGCAGCTTACAGGTTAACACTGAAGCTTTCTTT. Translation: CASSLQVNTEAFF. The chain is built from TRBV7-3 and TRBJ1-1; D is ambiguous. The germline V gene encodes CDR1 SGHTA and CDR2 FQGTGA. V lost 2 bases and J 2 bases, leaving 6 bases between the germline ends. This CDR3 is built from 13 residues.

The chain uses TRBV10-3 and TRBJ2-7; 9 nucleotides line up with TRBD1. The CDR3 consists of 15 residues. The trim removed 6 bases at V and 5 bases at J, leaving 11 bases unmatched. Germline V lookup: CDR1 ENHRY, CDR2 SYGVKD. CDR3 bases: TGTGCCATCAGGACGACCGGGACAGGGCCCAACGAGCAGTACTTC. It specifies CAIRTTGTGPNEQYF.

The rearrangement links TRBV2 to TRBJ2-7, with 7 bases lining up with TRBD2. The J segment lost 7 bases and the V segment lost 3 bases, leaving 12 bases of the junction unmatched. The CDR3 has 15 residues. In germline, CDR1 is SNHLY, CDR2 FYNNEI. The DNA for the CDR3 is TGTGCCAGCAGTGACTTAACTAGCGCTAAAAGAGAGCAGTACTTC. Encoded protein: CASSDLTSAKREQYF.

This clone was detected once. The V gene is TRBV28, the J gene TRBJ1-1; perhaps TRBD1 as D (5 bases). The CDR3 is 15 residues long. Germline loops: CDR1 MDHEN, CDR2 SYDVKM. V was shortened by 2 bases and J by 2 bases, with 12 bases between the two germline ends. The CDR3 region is CASSLLPGSNTEAFF. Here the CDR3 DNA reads TGTGCCAGCAGTTTACTCCCAGGGTCAAACACTGAAGCTTTCTTT.

CDR3 sequence (DNA): TGTGCCAGCAGTTTTAGGCGGGAGGGGTGCGAGCAGTACTTC. Amino acid sequence: CASSFRREGCEQYF. The chain is built from TRBV27 and TRBJ2-7; 9 bases line up with TRBD2. The CDR3 length is 14 residues. The V segment lost 3 bases and the J segment 6 bases; nucleotides outside the gene matches: 6. Germline V lookup: CDR1 MNHEY, CDR2 SMNVEV (reference sequence).

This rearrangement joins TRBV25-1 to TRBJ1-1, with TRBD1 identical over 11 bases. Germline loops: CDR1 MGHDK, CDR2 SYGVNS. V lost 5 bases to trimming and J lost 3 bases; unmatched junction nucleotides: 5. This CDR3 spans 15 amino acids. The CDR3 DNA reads TGTGCCAGCAGTTCACCGGGACAGGGGGACACTGAAGCTTTCTTT. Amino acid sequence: CASSSPGQGDTEAFF.

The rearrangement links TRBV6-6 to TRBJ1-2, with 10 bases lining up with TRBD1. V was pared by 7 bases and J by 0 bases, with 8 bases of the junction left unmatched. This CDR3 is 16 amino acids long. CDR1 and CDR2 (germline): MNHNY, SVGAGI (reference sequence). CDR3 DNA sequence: TGTGCCAGCACCCCCCCCGGGACAGGGGCTAACTATGGCTACACCTTC. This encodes CASTPPGTGANYGYTF.

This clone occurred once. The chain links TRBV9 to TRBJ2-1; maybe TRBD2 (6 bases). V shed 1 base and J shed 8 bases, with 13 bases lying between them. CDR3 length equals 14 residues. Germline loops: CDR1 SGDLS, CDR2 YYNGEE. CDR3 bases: TGTGCCAGCAGCGTATTTGGCGGGGCCGATGAGCAGTTCTTC. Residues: CASSVFGGADEQFF.

The CDR3 is CASSPGGHEQFF. In DNA, the CDR3 is TGTGCCAGCTCCCCGGGGGGCCATGAGCAGTTCTTC. V and J are TRBV18 and TRBJ2-1; tentatively, D is TRBD2 (7 bases). The V and J ends lost 6 bases and 8 bases respectively, with 11 bases between them. The CDR3 covers 12 residues. Germline V gene lookup returns CDR1 KGHSH and CDR2 LQKENI. Supplemented by reference TRBV18 and TRBJ2-1, the full variable domain reads NAGVMQNPRHLVRRRGQEARLRCSPMKGHSHVYWYRQLPEEGLKFMVYLQKENIIDESGMPKERFSAEFPKEGPSILRIQQVVRGDSAAYFCASSPGGHEQFFGPGTRLTVL.

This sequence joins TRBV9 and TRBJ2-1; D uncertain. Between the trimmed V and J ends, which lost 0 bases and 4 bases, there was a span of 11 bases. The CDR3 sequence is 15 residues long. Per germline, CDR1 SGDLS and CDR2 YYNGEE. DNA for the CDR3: TGTGCCAGCAGCGTAGCCCTTGGCAGATACAATGAGCAGTTCTTC. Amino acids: CASSVALGRYNEQFF.

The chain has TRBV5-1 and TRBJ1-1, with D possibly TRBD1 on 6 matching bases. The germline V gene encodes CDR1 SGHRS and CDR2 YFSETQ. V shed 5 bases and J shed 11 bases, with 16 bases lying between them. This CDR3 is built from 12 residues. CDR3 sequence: CASSFETGSAFF. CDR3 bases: TGCGCCAGCAGTTTCGAAACAGGGTCTGCTTTCTTT.

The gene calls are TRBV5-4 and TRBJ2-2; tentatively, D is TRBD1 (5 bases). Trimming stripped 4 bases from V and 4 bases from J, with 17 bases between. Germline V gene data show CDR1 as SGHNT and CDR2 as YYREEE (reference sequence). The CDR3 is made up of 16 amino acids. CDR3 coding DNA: TGTGCCAGCAGCCGGAAACTGGACACACCCACCGGGGAGCTGTTTTTT. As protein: CASSRKLDTPTGELFF.